This T cell receptor beta chain was sequenced for a study of cytomegalovirus exposure and HLA in healthy donors. For the study at large: When fewer than 500 donors were genotyped, just over 80% of them were found to fall in the Caucasian-associated ancestry cluster. Study conclusions and caveats: The study designated 150 to 200 TCR beta chains cytomegalovirus-associated. Later analysis suggested most CMV-associated TCR beta chains were HLA-restricted. Later analysis placed DRB1 highest and HLA-C lowest in TCR association rates, which differed by HLA locus.

Of note for this clone: Its antigen is unknown.

13 Jbeta primers and 60 Vbeta primers were used for the PCR. The data were produced by immunoSEQ multiplex PCR, yet TCRdb's version contains in-frame clones alone and is incomplete. The sample shows 95,000 to 150,000 clones, approximately 80% of them seen only once. CDR3 length equals 13 residues. After removal of 8 bases from V and 3 bases from J, the junction contained 9 bases not matched to a gene. Germline V CDR1 and CDR2: SQVTM, ANQGSEA. This chain joins TRBV29-1 and TRBJ1-1; 7 positions match TRBD1. The sample taken for sequencing was PBMCs. The sequence derives from a man aged 45-65 years in good health and CMV-seronegative. The CDR3 here is CSTSDRSDTEAFF. CDR3 sequence (DNA): TGCAGCACCTCGGACAGGTCTGACACTGAAGCTTTCTTT.